Presented here are 9 T cell receptor beta chains from one specimen sequenced in a study of shared clonotypes between healthy human individuals. This table comes from immunoSEQ multiplex PCR, and its TCRdb copy is limited to in-frame clones, with some not included. This table holds roughly 2.5 million clones, about 92% found once. Sequencing used naive CD4+ T cells sorted from blood. Subset: CD45RA+ positively selected. These receptors were collected from a man between 18 and 29 years old in good health.

The V call is TRBV28, the J call TRBJ1-5; 7 bases agree with TRBD1. Germline assignment: CDR1 MDHEN and CDR2 SYDVKM. V gave up 5 bases and J gave up 2 bases; unmatched junction bases: 6. The CDR3 contains 15 residues. The CDR3 protein is CASSGFTGGNQPQHF. The CDR3 coding sequence is TGTGCCAGCAGTGGGTTCACAGGGGGCAATCAGCCCCAGCATTTT.

The rearrangement joins TRBV15 to TRBJ2-1; TRBD1 matches 8 bases. The length of the CDR3 is 16 residues. Germline assignment: CDR1 LNHNV and CDR2 YYDKDF (reference sequence). The J segment lost 2 bases and the V segment lost 6 bases, leaving 9 bases of the junction unmatched. The CDR3 DNA follows: TGTGCCACCAGAGAGAAGGCAGGGGGCCCCTACAATGAGCAGTTCTTC. As protein: CATREKAGGPYNEQFF.

This chain connects TRBV12-5 to TRBJ1-2, with 12 positions matching TRBD1. This CDR3 is 15 amino acids long. Losses at the gene ends were 1 base for V and 14 bases for J; bases not matched to a gene: 11. Germline values: CDR1 LGHNT, CDR2 FRNRAP. The DNA of the CDR3 is TGTGCTAGTGGTTTGGACCCATTGGGACAGGGGGCCAGGACCTTC. This gives the protein CASGLDPLGQGARTF.

This rearrangement joins TRBV5-8 to TRBJ2-5; TRBD2 aligns across 12 bases. Germline CDR1 reads SGHTS; CDR2 reads YDEGEE. The CDR3 length is 15 residues. Unmatched junction bases numbered 0, after V lost 0 bases and J lost 3 bases. CDR3 bases: TGTGCCAGCAGCTTGGGACTAGCGGGAGAAGAGACCCAGTACTTC. It translates to CASSLGLAGEETQYF.

The chain combines TRBV6-1 with TRBJ1-5, with a tentative D call TRBD1 (5 bases). Germline-derived CDR1 and CDR2 are MNHNS and SASEGT. The CDR3 is 16 residues long. Between the trimmed V and J ends, which lost 3 bases and 4 bases, there was a span of 16 bases. CDR3 DNA: TGTGCCAGCAGTGACGCGCCCGGGGCAGGGAATCAGCCCCAGCATTTT. It specifies CASSDAPGAGNQPQHF.

The chain links TRBV10-3 to TRBJ1-1; the D gene is possibly TRBD1 (5 bases). Germline CDR1 is ENHRY and CDR2 is SYGVKD. Between the trimmed V and J ends, which lost 0 bases and 0 bases, there was a span of 8 bases. The CDR3 length is 15 residues. The CDR3, as DNA: TGTGCCATCAGTGAGTCGGCAGGGATGAACACTGAAGCTTTCTTT. This codes for CAISESAGMNTEAFF.

This clone occurred once. This rearrangement joins TRBV5-4 to TRBJ2-1; 12 bases agree with TRBD2. The CDR3 length is 16 residues. Trimming cost V 2 bases and J 8 bases; bases outside gene matches: 8. Germline V CDR1 and CDR2: SGHNT, YYREEE (reference sequence). This CDR3 reads CASSFPTSGSYDEQFF. The CDR3 DNA sequence: TGTGCCAGCAGCTTCCCGACTAGCGGGAGTTACGATGAGCAGTTCTTC.

The count of this clone is one. This chain joins TRBV5-4 and TRBJ1-2; D is perhaps TRBD1 (5 bases). Germline V lookup: CDR1 SGHNT, CDR2 YYREEE (reference sequence). V was trimmed by 3 bases and J by 3 bases, leaving 15 bases between them. There are 15 residues in the CDR3. CDR3: CASSSPTGLDYGYTF. As DNA, the CDR3 is TGTGCCAGCAGCTCACCAACAGGACTCGACTATGGCTACACCTTC.

This sequence joins TRBV28 and TRBJ1-5; 7 nucleotides align to TRBD1. V dropped 8 bases and J dropped 2; count of bases not matched to a gene: 9. This CDR3 contains 15 residues. Germline V gene data show CDR1 as MDHEN and CDR2 as SYDVKM. The CDR3 sequence: CASDLRGVGNQPQHF. The CDR3 DNA is TGTGCCAGCGACCTCAGGGGGGTGGGCAATCAGCCCCAGCATTTT.